This entry features one T cell receptor (beta chain) sequence. Antigen: not known. Samples with a second dose at about 4 or about 12 weeks were pooled together. This CDR3 spans 15 amino acids. V lost 6 bases to trimming and J lost 7 bases; unmatched junction nucleotides: 14. From germline, CDR1 is SEHNR and CDR2 FQNEAQ (reference sequence). The entry originates in a study of T cell responses to AZD1222 COVID-19 vaccine. Some clones are missing from TCRdb's copy, which holds only in-frame ones; the method was immunoSEQ multiplex PCR. In the table there are about 73,000 clones, 89% of which are singletons. Regarding the study as a whole: There were mostly white British donors and more females than males, and clonal diversity was possibly underestimated. Rises in breadth and depth of Spike-specific TCRs came after two AZD1222 doses.

V and J are TRBV7-9 and TRBJ1-2; 7 positions agree with TRBD1. This specimen was peripheral blood, taken 28 days after the second AZD1222 dose. The origin of this receptor is an adult who received the AZD1222 COVID-19 vaccine. CDR3 in amino acids: CASSSGQADWGGYTF. CDR3 DNA sequence: TGTGCCAGCAGTTCAGGACAGGCCGACTGGGGTGGCTACACCTTC.